These T cell receptor beta chains were read from a single sample in a study of response to subunit inactivated influenza vaccine. Each CDR3 protein is one row after TCRdb ran MiXCR on the RT-PCR reads. The table includes around 530,000 distinct CDR3 sequences, 12% detected once. The source was PBMCs from blood, collected on the day of vaccination. Source of these receptors: a man over 45 who received an inactivated influenza vaccine. CDR3s include the opening cysteine and the closing phenylalanine or tryptophan. D genes are given only for firm matches. The listing skips clone size in some rows; elsewhere it reads once, few, many or a size class.

v_call	j_call	clone_size	d_call	cdr3_aa	cdr3_nt
TRBV2	TRBJ2-1	NA	NA	CASSFLGPSGPSYNEQFF	TGTGCCAGCAGTTTCCTTGGCCCCTCCGGCCCCTCCTACAATGAGCAGTTCTTC
TRBV20-1	TRBJ1-4	few	TRBD1	CSASTGGREYEKLFF	TGCAGTGCGTCGACAGGGGGCAGGGAATATGAAAAACTGTTTTTT
TRBV5-5	TRBJ2-5	NA	TRBD2	CASSLAGGPEETQYF	TGTGCCAGCAGCTTAGCGGGAGGGCCGGAAGAGACCCAGTACTTC
TRBV28	TRBJ2-3	NA	NA	CASSSRGLRTDTQYF	TGTGCCAGCAGTTCGCGGGGGCTTCGGACAGATACGCAGTATTTT
TRBV12-3/TRBV12-4	TRBJ1-3	few	NA	CASSFSHGNTIYF	TGTGCCAGCAGTTTCTCTCACGGAAACACCATATATTTT
TRBV6-4	TRBJ2-3	many	NA	CASSDSGADTQYF	TGTGCCAGCAGTGACTCGGGGGCAGATACGCAGTATTTT
TRBV4-2	TRBJ2-1	NA	TRBD2	CASSFSGRSGNEQFF	TGTGCCAGCAGTTTCAGCGGGAGATCGGGGAATGAGCAGTTCTTC
TRBV5-1	TRBJ2-3	few	NA	CASSLIGSAGAFTDTQYF	TGCGCCAGCAGCTTGATAGGGTCGGCGGGGGCCTTCACAGATACGCAGTATTTT
TRBV14	TRBJ2-7	few	NA	CASSQHPVYYEQYF	TGTGCCAGCAGCCAACATCCAGTTTACTACGAGCAGTACTTC
TRBV4-3	TRBJ2-1	few	TRBD2	CASSQAIGTSGGNEQFF	TGCGCCAGCAGCCAGGCTATCGGGACTAGCGGGGGGAATGAGCAGTTCTTC
TRBV20-1	TRBJ1-1	NA	NA	CSARGGTLNTEAFF	TGCAGTGCTCGGGGCGGGACCTTAAACACTGAAGCTTTCTTT
TRBV14	TRBJ2-7	few	TRBD2	CASSQSGSITYEQYF	TGTGCCAGCAGCCAAAGCGGGAGTATCACCTACGAGCAGTACTTC
TRBV27	TRBJ2-7	NA	TRBD2	CASSGGLAGYEQYF	TGTGCCAGCAGTGGGGGGCTAGCGGGGTACGAGCAGTACTTC
TRBV5-6	TRBJ2-2	many	NA	CASTRNSGELFF	TGTGCCAGCACCCGCAACTCCGGGGAGCTGTTTTTT
TRBV24-1	TRBJ2-1	NA	TRBD2	CATVPGGRSNEQFF	TGTGCCACCGTCCCGGGCGGGAGGTCGAATGAGCAGTTCTTC
TRBV15	TRBJ2-7	few	NA	CATSRGEAGSYEQYF	TGTGCCACCAGCAGGGGGGAAGCAGGATCCTACGAGCAGTACTTC
TRBV27	TRBJ2-1	NA	TRBD1	CATGQGGYHEQFF	TGTGCCACCGGACAGGGGGGTTACCATGAGCAGTTCTTC
TRBV5-1	TRBJ2-1	few	TRBD2	CASSPGLAGQFYNEQFF	TGCGCCAGCAGCCCGGGACTAGCGGGCCAGTTTTACAATGAGCAGTTCTTC
TRBV7-2	TRBJ2-1	few	NA	CASTQSGFGIYNEQFF	TGTGCCAGCACCCAGTCCGGGTTTGGGATTTACAATGAGCAGTTCTTC
TRBV12-3/TRBV12-4	TRBJ1-3	NA	NA	CASSGASGSDTIYF	TGTGCCAGCAGTGGGGCGTCAGGGAGCGACACCATATATTTT
TRBV12-3/TRBV12-4	TRBJ2-5	few	TRBD2	CASSRDYLYQETQYF	TGTGCCAGCAGTCGGGACTACTTGTACCAAGAGACCCAGTACTTC
TRBV3-1	TRBJ2-5	many	NA	CASSQGGPSGETQYF	TGTGCCAGCAGCCAAGGCGGGCCCTCAGGAGAGACCCAGTACTTC
TRBV25-1	TRBJ1-5	NA	NA	CASSEPGSVQPQHF	TGTGCCAGCAGTGAACCCGGGTCAGTTCAGCCCCAGCATTTT
TRBV7-2	TRBJ2-1	many	TRBD2	CASSLSGGTYNEQFF	TGTGCCAGCAGTTTATCGGGGGGAACCTACAATGAGCAGTTCTTC
TRBV20-1	TRBJ2-7	NA	NA	CSAIQGSDFYEQYF	TGCAGTGCTATACAGGGAAGCGATTTCTACGAGCAGTACTTC
TRBV12-3/TRBV12-4	TRBJ2-7	many	TRBD2	CASTPGLAGTYEQYF	TGTGCCAGCACCCCTGGACTAGCGGGAACCTACGAGCAGTACTTC
TRBV11-2	TRBJ2-5	NA	NA	CASSGRGETQYF	TGTGCCAGCAGCGGACGGGGAGAGACCCAGTACTTC
TRBV7-9	TRBJ2-2	few	NA	CASSPLGTGNTGELFF	TGTGCCAGCAGCCCGCTGGGAACTGGAAACACCGGGGAGCTGTTTTTT
TRBV28	TRBJ2-3	NA	NA	CASSPPSSVSRGLQYF	TGTGCCAGCAGTCCTCCGTCTAGCGTTTCCCGGGGTTTGCAGTATTTT
TRBV20-1	TRBJ2-7	NA	NA	CCARDERDLGTSRPYEQYF	TGCTGTGCTAGAGACGAACGCGACCTCGGGACCTCCCGCCCCTACGAGCAGTACTTC
TRBV28	TRBJ2-1	NA	TRBD1	CASSWDRAVEQFF	TGTGCCAGCAGTTGGGACAGGGCCGTCGAGCAGTTCTTC
TRBV7-2	TRBJ2-1	NA	TRBD2	CASSLGGLAGWQFF	TGTGCCAGCAGCTTAGGTGGACTAGCGGGGTGGCAGTTCTTC